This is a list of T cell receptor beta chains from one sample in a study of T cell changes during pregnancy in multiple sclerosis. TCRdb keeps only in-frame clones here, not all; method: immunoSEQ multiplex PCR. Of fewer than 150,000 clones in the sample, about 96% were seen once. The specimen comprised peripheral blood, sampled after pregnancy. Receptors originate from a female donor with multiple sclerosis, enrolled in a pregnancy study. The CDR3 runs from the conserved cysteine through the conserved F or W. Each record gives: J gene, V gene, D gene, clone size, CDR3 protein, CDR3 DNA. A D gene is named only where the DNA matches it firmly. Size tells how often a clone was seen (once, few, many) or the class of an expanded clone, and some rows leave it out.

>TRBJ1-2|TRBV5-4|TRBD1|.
CASRQGADYGYTF
TGTGCCAGCAGACAGGGGGCAGACTATGGCTACACCTTC
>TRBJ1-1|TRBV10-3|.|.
CAISAGAYTEAFF
TGTGCCATCTCGGCAGGGGCCTACACTGAAGCTTTCTTT
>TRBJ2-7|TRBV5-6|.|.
CASSRSGTTVYEQYF
TGTGCCAGCAGCCGATCCGGGACAACTGTCTACGAGCAGTACTTC
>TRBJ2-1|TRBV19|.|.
CASSTAGSGEQFF
TGTGCCAGTAGTACCGCAGGTTCAGGTGAGCAGTTCTTC
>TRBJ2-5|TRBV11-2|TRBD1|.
CASSLNRGPEETQYF
TGTGCCAGCAGCTTGAACAGGGGGCCTGAAGAGACCCAGTACTTC
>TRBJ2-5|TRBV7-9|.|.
CASSLGFREKLQETQYF
TGTGCCAGCAGCTTAGGTTTCCGGGAAAAACTACAAGAGACCCAGTACTTC
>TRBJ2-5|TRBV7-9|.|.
CASSSPGRPLGPGETQYF
TGTGCCAGCAGCTCTCCCGGTCGCCCTCTAGGGCCGGGGGAGACCCAGTACTTC
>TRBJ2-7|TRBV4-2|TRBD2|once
CASSQTSGSAYEQYF
TGTGCCAGCAGCCAGACTAGCGGGTCTGCCTACGAGCAGTACTTC
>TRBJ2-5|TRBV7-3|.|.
CASSSRRGGTQYF
TGTGCCAGCAGCTCCCGAAGGGGGGGGACCCAGTACTTC
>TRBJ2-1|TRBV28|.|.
CASGLPGREQFF
TGTGCCAGCGGTTTACCAGGCCGGGAGCAGTTCTTC
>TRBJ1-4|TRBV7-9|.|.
CASSRPGINEKLFF
TGTGCCAGCAGCCGTCCGGGTATAAATGAAAAACTGTTTTTT
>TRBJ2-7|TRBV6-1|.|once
CASSDVRTASYEQYF
TGTGCCAGCAGTGATGTCAGGACTGCTTCCTACGAGCAGTACTTC
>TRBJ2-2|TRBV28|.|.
CASSFYRLTGELFF
TGTGCCAGCAGTTTCTACAGGTTAACCGGGGAGCTGTTTTTT
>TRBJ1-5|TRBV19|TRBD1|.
CASHVEGTGPQPQHF
TGTGCCAGCCACGTGGAGGGGACAGGGCCTCAGCCCCAGCATTTT
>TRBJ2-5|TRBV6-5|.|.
CASSYSRVGRLETQYF
TGTGCCAGCAGTTACTCGAGAGTGGGCAGGTTGGAGACCCAGTACTTC
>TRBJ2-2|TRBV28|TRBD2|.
CASSLPGGGSSSGGELFF
TGTGCCAGCAGTTTACCCGGCGGGGGGAGTAGCAGTGGCGGGGAGCTGTTTTTT
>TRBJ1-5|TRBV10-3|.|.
CAISAGGGQPQHF
TGTGCCATCAGTGCTGGGGGAGGGCAGCCCCAGCATTTT
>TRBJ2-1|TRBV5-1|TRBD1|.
CASSLRDRDNEQFF
TGCGCCAGCAGCTTGCGGGACAGGGACAATGAGCAGTTCTTC
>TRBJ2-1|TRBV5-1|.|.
CASSADSAYNEQFF
TGCGCCAGCAGCGCTGACTCAGCTTACAATGAGCAGTTCTTC
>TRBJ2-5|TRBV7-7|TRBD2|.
CASSPRPSGAQETQYF
TGTGCTAGCAGCCCGCGGCCGAGCGGGGCCCAAGAGACCCAGTACTTC
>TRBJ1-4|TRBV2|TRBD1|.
CASETLTGTGTATNEKLFF
TGTGCCAGCGAAACACTGACCGGGACAGGGACTGCAACTAATGAAAAACTGTTTTTT
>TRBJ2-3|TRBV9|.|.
CASSASGTDTQYF
TGTGCCAGCAGTGCTAGCGGCACAGATACGCAGTATTTT
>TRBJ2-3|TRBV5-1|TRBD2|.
CASSLVSGSTPDTQYF
TGCGCCAGCAGCTTGGTTAGCGGGAGTACCCCAGATACGCAGTATTTT
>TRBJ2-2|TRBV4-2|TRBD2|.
CASSQDLGGLAGGGLFF
TGTGCCAGCAGCCAAGATCTCGGGGGACTAGCGGGAGGGGGGCTGTTTTTT
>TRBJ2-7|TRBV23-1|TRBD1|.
CASSQSMNTGGPWYEQYF
TGCGCCAGCAGTCAATCGATGAACACAGGGGGCCCGTGGTACGAGCAGTACTTC
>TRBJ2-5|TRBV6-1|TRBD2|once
CASSEAATSGRAQSSQTQYF
TGTGCCAGCAGTGAAGCCGCGACTAGCGGGAGGGCTCAATCATCTCAGACCCAGTACTTC
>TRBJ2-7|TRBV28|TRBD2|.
CASSSAGPQYF
TGTGCCAGCAGTTCAGCGGGACCGCAGTACTTC
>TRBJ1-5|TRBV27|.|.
CASSLQGIQPQHF
TGTGCCAGCAGTTTACAGGGTATACAGCCCCAGCATTTT
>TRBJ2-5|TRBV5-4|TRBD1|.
CASRSVGGRVETQYF
TGTGCCAGCAGGTCCGTAGGGGGCAGGGTAGAGACCCAGTACTTC
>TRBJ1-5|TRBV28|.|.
CASSAAGYSNQPQHF
TGTGCCAGCAGTGCGGCGGGCTATAGCAATCAGCCCCAGCATTTT
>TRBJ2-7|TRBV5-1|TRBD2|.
CASSLVTTSGSPKYF
TGCGCCAGCAGCTTGGTTACGACTAGCGGGAGTCCTAAATACTTC
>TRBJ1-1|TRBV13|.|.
CASSSTTELNTEAFF
TGTGCCAGCAGCTCCACGACTGAATTGAACACTGAAGCTTTCTTT
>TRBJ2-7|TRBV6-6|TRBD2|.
CASSLGTSGPYEQYF
TGTGCCAGCAGTTTAGGGACTAGCGGTCCCTACGAGCAGTACTTC
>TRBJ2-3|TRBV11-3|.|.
CASSFGQPTDTQYF
TGTGCCAGCAGCTTTGGACAGCCCACAGATACGCAGTATTTT
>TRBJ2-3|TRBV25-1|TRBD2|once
CASSDWEGGTDTQYF
TGTGCCAGCAGTGATTGGGAGGGAGGCACAGATACGCAGTATTTT